The present entry profiles one T cell receptor (beta chain) with its context. Its antigen is still unknown. No much larger clone exists at a distance of one base, and base qualities are not known. For commercial TCRB immunosequencing, about 500 nanograms of biopsy DNA were submitted for each sample. Adaptive Biotechnology amplified CDR3 regions from genomic DNA with a two-step multiplex PCR that controlled for amplification bias. Primers for every V and J gene segment were used in the first PCR, and barcodes and Illumina adapters were added in the second PCR. CDR3 libraries were sequenced on an Illumina instrument. From the authors' description of their analysis: The analysis drew on both the pipelines supplied by the vendor and custom analysis of the raw data in R/Bioconductor running R version 3.3.0. Clonality, which ranges from 0 to 1, was calculated as the inverse of the normalised Shannon entropy across all productive clones. The repertoire share taken up by the top 100 clones defined high-frequency clones, and only clones that passed a 95% confidence test were kept. Overlap between samples was measured with the Morisita-Horn index, while repertoire diversity was measured with the Simpson index. TCRdb re-hosts the immuneACCESS table, in-frame sequences only. Its copies lack some clones; in the studies checked, an unresolved V gene accounts for under half of them, and the cause for the rest is not known. V, J and clone size reflect that table, while D and trimming were determined from the DNA. Within this sample are 14,000 or so clones, with about 85% of them counted one time only. Approximately 6.4% of the sample rests with the top ten.

This sample was included in a study of T cell repertoires in ileal Crohn's disease (dated by TCRdb to between 2017 and 2020). Some background on the complete study: At the time of surgery, around 35% of patients were active smokers, and the median duration of disease was 7.9 years. Every patient underwent surgery because of a complication, which was stricturing disease in around 60% and penetrating disease in around 39%. Postoperative therapy was given to about half of the patients, with thiopurines administered to approximately twelve patients and anti-TNF agents administered to 15 to 20 patients. The TCR repertoire was analysed in some 53 patients with Crohn's disease drawn from a prospective multicentre cohort. The study was conducted in parallel with a multicentre cohort built to find predictors of early endoscopic recurrence after ileocolonic resection. Endoscopic postoperative recurrence was defined by a Rutgeerts score above i0. A total of roughly 170 mucosal samples from approximately 57 patients were sequenced, collected from several sites on the surgical specimen as well as at postoperative endoscopy. What the work shows at the level of the full study, not this receptor alone: Endoscopic recurrence was linked to a higher percentage of high-frequency clones at surgery, and recurrence occurred in every patient whose clonality exceeded 26.8% (18/57). Compared with CD4 T cells, sorted CD8 T cells contained more high-frequency clones, which suggests that the mucosal expansions were mostly CD8. Only a subgroup of patients, of unstated size, had mucosal CD4 and CD8 T cells sorted and sequenced. A significantly higher proportion of clonal expansions was observed in active smokers at surgery than in non-smokers (approximately 26% vs 17%, p=0.02).

Eligible patients were adults with ileal or ileocolonic Crohn's disease who had an indication for ileocolonic resection. Whole ileal mucosal biopsies were stored frozen at -80°C before DNA extraction. A TRizol-based method was used to extract genomic DNA from the frozen whole biopsies, and the DNA was quantified with a NanoDrop 2000 spectrophotometer. At the junction V is shortened by 1 base and J by 6 bases, with 9 bases in between. Taken from cysteine to phenylalanine, the CDR3 has 14 residues. Of all the DNA, just the CDR3 is kept, 42 bases in frame from base 1. Reading the germline V gene gives CDR1 SGHAT and CDR2 FQNNGV.

The sequence was obtained from an adult with Crohn's disease. The rearrangement joined TRBV11-2 to TRBJ2-2, and perhaps TRBD2 as D gene, on 7 matching bases. The material sequenced was ileal tissue. The nucleotides are TGTGCCAGCAGCTTAGGGGGGGGGCCCGGGGAGCTGTTTTTT. Its translation reads: CASSLGGGPGELFF.